This TCR beta chain was sequenced for a study of cytomegalovirus exposure and HLA in healthy donors (TCRdb year 2017). Regarding the research as a whole: According to an earlier analysis of a few hundred of the donors, some 180 million T cells yielded over 90 million unique TCR beta sequences and 276 Gb of sequence data. The study used immunosequencing to profile the T cell repertoires of 666 subjects and linked those repertoires to cytomegalovirus serostatus. All discovery cohort repertoires had been generated using a single sequencing platform. The later analysis used no new phenotypic data to find candidate immune exposures, relying instead on TCR beta sequences and their occurrence across donors. High-throughput TCR immunosequencing, statistical association of individual TCRs with disease status, and machine learning were combined to predict cytomegalovirus infection status. Along with the approximately 650-subject first cohort, a separate validation cohort of some 130 different subjects was used. About 5 DR-DQ haplotypes were handled as single units for association and clustering, since linkage in the cohort was strong. On average, around 200,000 unique TCR beta nucleotide sequences were sequenced per donor among 350 to 400 genotyped donors of the cohort, with roughly 18% of those sequences being non-productive. Class I and class II HLA loci were covered by the typing at four-digit resolution. The number of typed donors differed by locus: 629-630 for A, B, C, DRB1 and DQB1; approximately 540 for DQA1; approximately 610 for DPA1; and about 450 for DPB1. In a later genetic analysis, genome-wide SNP genotypes for about 55% of the roughly 670 donors were used, and that subset was treated as a discovery cohort. An early release covering roughly 580 HLA-typed donors comprised approximately 290 gigabases of sequencing data and 85 million to 100 million unique TCR sequences. Donor age, sex, ethnicity and CMV serostatus were compiled alongside the repertoire data. A later analysis re-analyzed previously published TCR beta repertoires from several hundred donors and added high-resolution HLA genotyping to study TCR occurrence patterns. An earlier analysis of 450 to 750 of the donors used high-throughput TCR beta sequencing to judge whether each TCR beta V gene segment behaved as functional or pseudogenic. The genetic ancestry cluster associated with self-reported Caucasian donors included over 80% of the approximately 430 genotyped donors. The study aimed to test whether cataloging public T cell receptors could reveal signatures of past pathogen exposure.

In total, approximately 610 healthy bone marrow donors made up the cohort. Cohort members were all nominally healthy when sampled, although unrecorded immune exposures were likely present. The donor was CMV seropositive and was included in the group of 250 to 300 seropositive cohort members. A peripheral blood sample was provided by each donor, and peripheral blood mononuclear cells were used for TCR beta sequencing. The Qiagen DNeasy Blood Extraction Kit was used to extract genomic DNA from the blood cell samples. Library generation was performed with the immunoSEQ multiplex PCR assay. For the multiplex PCR, a mixture combining 60 forward primers for TCR Vbeta segments and 13 reverse primers for TCR Jbeta segments was used. Amplification of the CDR3 region of rearranged TCR beta genes was performed with a multiplex PCR assay on genomic DNA. On the Illumina HiSeq System, the amplified TCR beta libraries were sequenced as 87-base-pair reads. Per the source publication's procedure: Across the roughly 640 repertoires, a later analysis counted about 81 million unique TCR beta chains, around 10 million of which were shared by at least two donors. Raw reads were error-corrected and collapsed into unique sequences by a nearest-neighbor algorithm in which closely related sequences were merged to remove PCR and sequencing errors. V, D and J gene segments were assigned by aligning CDR3 sequences to IMGT reference sequences. Each retained sequence needed at least a six-nucleotide match to both a V gene segment and a J gene segment. A rearrangement counted as productive if the CDR3 had no stop codons and remained in frame with V and J, and every other rearrangement counted as non-productive. Following IMGT convention, CDR3 was defined as the stretch from the second conserved V-encoded cysteine up to the conserved J-encoded phenylalanine. Sequences without an unambiguous match to a single V gene segment were excluded from the earlier analysis of about 600 of the donors. In an earlier analysis of 450 to 700 of the donors, V segments were called functional above 56.7% productive rearrangements and were called segregating when the between-donor standard deviation exceeded 5%. A statistical classification framework was developed to diagnose cytomegalovirus status using the catalog of TCR beta chain sequences. In a later analysis, V and J genes were assigned by comparing TCR nucleotide sequences against IMGT/GENE-DB human TR gene sequences. A later analysis assigned CDR3 sequences and most-parsimonious VDJ recombination scenarios with the TCRdist pipeline. In a later analysis, every TCR beta chain was defined by the combination of its CDR3 amino acid sequence and its V-gene family, and reads without a unique V-gene family were dropped. As a way to deal with suspected cross-contamination and a sequencing artifact, a later analysis dropped under 600 nucleotide sequences that were highly shared and had low generation probability. In a later analysis, a clonal expansion index for each public chain was calculated from normalized within-repertoire ranks of inferred template counts. Generation probabilities in a later analysis came from a VDJ recombination model fitted to out-of-frame rearrangements, and those results were checked against IGoR. In a later analysis, hypergeometric tests were used to score TCR-TCR, TCR-HLA and TCR-CMV co-occurrence, with a repertoire-size bias correction applied to TCR pairs. To estimate false discovery rates, a later analysis permuted the HLA or CMV assignments 20 times. In a later analysis, co-occurring TCRs were grouped using DBSCAN, and TCRdist sequence similarity was added for clustering within HLA-allele-positive subsets. Co-occurrence clustering excluded repertoires with fewer than 30,000 or more than 120,000 public chains, plus five with anomalous nucleotide sharing. In its TCRdb copy, this immuneACCESS table keeps in-frame sequences only and misses some clones. Where compared with another copy, unresolved V genes explain less than half of these, and the others have no known cause. V, J and clone size reflect that table, while D and trimming were determined from the DNA. A total of under 200,000 clones appear in this sample, roughly 74% of them only once. Of the sample, roughly 7.6% is held by the ten largest clones.

What the authors observed across the whole study: A group of highly shared sequence variants was considered likely to be a technical artifact of the sequencing pipeline. HLA typing was unavailable for some donors at each locus, so association tests used only the typed subset. In an earlier analysis of some 500 of the donors, most TCR beta V segments were observed in productive rearrangements about 90% or about 30% of the time, broadly matching IMGT annotations. According to a later genetic analysis, donors in an Asian-associated ancestry cluster had fewer N-insertions in productive TCRs than the approximately 610-donor mean. According to the authors, the approach could potentially be generalized to other disease states and immunological phenotypes. The only immune exposure information available for the cohort was CMV serostatus. The classifier was reported to diagnose cytomegalovirus status with high specificity and sensitivity in both the original cohort and the validation cohort. Because counts were too low, about 15 rarely observed V segments, including chromosome 9 orphons, were left out of the earlier analysis of 500 to 650 of the donors. Linkage disequilibrium might explain the correlated functional status among segregating V segments, but an unknown experimental factor could not be excluded. Across donors, most TCR sequences were observed very rarely, whereas some public TCRs were present in many individuals. In a later analysis, TCR association rates were found to vary across HLA loci, with the most associated TCRs seen for DRB1 alleles and the fewest for HLA-C alleles. Strong co-occurrence of HLA alleles, especially DR and DQ, made assigning TCR associations to individual alleles difficult. A further reported finding was that TCR beta sequences accurately predicted the HLA-A and HLA-B alleles for most subjects in the first cohort. The cohort was sequenced for TCR beta chains only, and without alpha or paired-chain data the features that could be detected were limited. Some IMGT-functional V segments, including TRBV6-2 and TRBV6-3, could not be told apart with the 87-base-pair reads, so those segments were excluded. According to a later analysis, parvovirus B19, influenza, CMV and Epstein-Barr virus appeared linked to several top co-occurrence clusters. In a later analysis, most CMV-associated TCR beta chains were found to appear HLA-restricted, with HLA associations seemingly driven largely by CMV exposure. In a later genetic analysis, a missense DCLRE1C variant was associated with V-gene and J-gene trimming of TCR beta chains, and the association was replicated in an independent cohort. A total of 150 to 200 TCR beta chains were listed by the study as associated with cytomegalovirus. In a later analysis, some 17,000 TCR beta sequences were associated with specific HLA alleles at a false discovery rate of 0.05. In a later analysis, HLA-associated TCR beta chains showed more clonal expansion and lower generation probabilities than non-associated chains that were equally common. Roughly uniform sequencing depth across donors was assumed in presence/absence analyses, although this assumption may not hold. In vitro tests confirmed that a few of the cytomegalovirus-associated TCR beta chains recognize cytomegalovirus antigens.

The CDR3 measures 16 amino acids from cysteine to phenylalanine. Kept here is only the CDR3 DNA, which spans 48 bases and is read in frame from base 1. Reading the germline V gene (reference sequence) gives CDR1 SEHNR and CDR2 FQNEAQ. A few counts support this clone. Its antigen is still unknown. One end of the junction varies from germline; a read error may be responsible. The clonotype originates from a woman aged 35 to 49 in good health and CMV-seropositive. This chain is built from TRBV7-9 and TRBJ2-5; 10 central nucleotides agree with TRBD2. Sequenced input: PBMCs. The bases are TGTTCCAGCAGCCAGAGTAGCGGGAGGCCCCAAGAGACCCAGTACTTC. It encodes CSSSQSSGRPQETQYF.